The source of this T cell receptor beta chain is a study of blood T cell repertoires in COVID-19. Germline V gene sequence: CDR1 GTSNPN, CDR2 SVGIG (reference sequence). This CDR3 contains 15 residues. The junction had 4 bases not matched to a gene; V was cut back by 3 bases and J by 0 bases. Some clones are missing from TCRdb's copy, which holds only in-frame ones; the method was immunoSEQ multiplex PCR. The sample shows around 250,000 clones, more than 85% of them seen only once. Material: PBMCs or T cells enriched from blood (not recorded which). The V and J genes are TRBV30 and TRBJ1-3; 8 nucleotides match TRBD1. This TCR was recovered from a woman aged 45-65 years who had recovered from COVID-19. The CDR3 coding sequence is TGTGCCTGGAGACACAGGGGGAACTCTGGAAACACCATATATTTT. Amino acids: CAWRHRGNSGNTIYF.